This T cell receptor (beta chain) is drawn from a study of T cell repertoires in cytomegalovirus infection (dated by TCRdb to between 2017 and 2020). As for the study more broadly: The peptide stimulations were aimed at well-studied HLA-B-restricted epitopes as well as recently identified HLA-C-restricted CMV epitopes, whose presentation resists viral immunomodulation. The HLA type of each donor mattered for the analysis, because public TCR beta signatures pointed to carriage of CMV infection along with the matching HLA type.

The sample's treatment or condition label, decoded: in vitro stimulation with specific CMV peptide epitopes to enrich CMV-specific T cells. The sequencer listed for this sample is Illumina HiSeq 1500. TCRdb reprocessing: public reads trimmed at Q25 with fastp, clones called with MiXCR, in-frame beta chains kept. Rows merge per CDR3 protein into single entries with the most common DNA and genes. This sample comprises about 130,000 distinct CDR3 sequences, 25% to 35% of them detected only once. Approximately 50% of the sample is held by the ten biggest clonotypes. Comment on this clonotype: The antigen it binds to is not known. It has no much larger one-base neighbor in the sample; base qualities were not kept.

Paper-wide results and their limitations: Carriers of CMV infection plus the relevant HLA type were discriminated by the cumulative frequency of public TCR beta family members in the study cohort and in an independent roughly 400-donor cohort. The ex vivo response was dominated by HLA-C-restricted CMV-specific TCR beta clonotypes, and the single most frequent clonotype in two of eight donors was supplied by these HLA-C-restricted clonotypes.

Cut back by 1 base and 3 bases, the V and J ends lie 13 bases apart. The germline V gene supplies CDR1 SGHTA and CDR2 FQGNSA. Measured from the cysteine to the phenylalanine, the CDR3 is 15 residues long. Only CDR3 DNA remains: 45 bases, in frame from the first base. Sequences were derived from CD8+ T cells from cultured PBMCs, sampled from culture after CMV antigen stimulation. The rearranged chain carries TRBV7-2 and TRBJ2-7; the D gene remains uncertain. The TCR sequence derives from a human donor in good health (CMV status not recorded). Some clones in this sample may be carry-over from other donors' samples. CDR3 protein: CASSLGQLIDYEQYF. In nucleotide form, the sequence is TGTGCCAGCAGCTTAGGGCAGTTAATAGACTACGAGCAGTACTTC.